This T cell receptor (beta chain) was recorded in a study of cytomegalovirus exposure and HLA in healthy donors. As for this clone: Its target is not known.

Study-wide findings and caveats: Some TCR beta chains (more than 150 of them) were listed as cytomegalovirus-associated. Prediction of most subjects' HLA-A and HLA-B alleles by TCR beta sequences was reportedly accurate.

The PCR was carried out with 60 Vbeta primers and 13 Jbeta primers. The repertoire was sequenced with immunoSEQ multiplex PCR; TCRdb's copy has only in-frame clones and lacks some. The sample yields approximately 59,000 clones, around 80% seen once. The TCR was taken from a girl between 5 and 17 years old in good health and CMV-seropositive. The sequenced sample was PBMCs.

This CDR3 is CASSESHRGAGELFF. In nucleotides, the CDR3 is TGTGCCAGCAGTGAATCTCACAGGGGGGCGGGGGAGCTGTTTTTT. The gene calls are TRBV25-1 and TRBJ2-2; 8 bases match TRBD1. V dropped 1 base and J dropped 8; count of bases not matched to a gene: 6. Germline loops: CDR1 MGHDK, CDR2 SYGVNS. CDR3 length: 15 amino acids.